These 16 T cell receptor beta chains were all obtained from the same sample, sequenced in a study of chemoradiotherapy in HPV16-positive cancers. Assay: immunoSEQ multiplex PCR; the TCRdb copy retains only in-frame clones and omits some. The sample has about 8,000 clones, approximately 83% seen once. The material was blood, obtained from a patient who underwent chemoradiotherapy. The origin of the receptors is a human donor with HPV-associated anogenital cancer.

CDR3 sequence: CASSPRDREREQYF. CDR3 nucleotide sequence: TGTGCCAGCAGCCCCCGGGACAGGGAGAGGGAGCAGTACTTC. The chain combines TRBV7-9 with TRBJ2-7, with 9 positions matching TRBD1. The CDR3 is made up of 14 amino acids. Trimming removed 5 bases from V and 7 bases from J; junction bases left unmatched: 9. CDR1 and CDR2 (germline): SEHNR, FQNEAQ (reference sequence).

The chain links TRBV5-1 to TRBJ2-7; 7 nucleotides match TRBD2. The germline CDR1 and CDR2 sequences are SGHRS and YFSETQ. This CDR3 is 18 amino acids long. V lost 0 bases, J lost 0 bases, and 12 bases stayed unmatched. CDR3 loop: CASSLVGSGLWGSYEQYF. In DNA form, the CDR3 reads TGCGCCAGCAGCTTGGTCGGTAGCGGGCTCTGGGGCTCCTACGAGCAGTACTTC.

This chain links TRBV7-9 with TRBJ2-7, with D uncertain. This CDR3 region has 12 residues. The germline gives CDR1 SEHNR, CDR2 FQNEAQ (reference sequence). The ends were cut back, 5 bases at V and 3 bases at J, with 8 bases in the middle. CDR3 sequence reads: CASSPTDYEQYF. The DNA of the CDR3 is TGTGCCAGCAGCCCTACTGACTACGAGCAGTACTTC.

The V call is TRBV5-6, the J call TRBJ2-2, with TRBD2 as a possible D gene (6 bases). V was clipped by 2 bases and J by 1 base, with 12 bases between them. The length of the CDR3 is 16 residues. CDR1 is SGHDT, CDR2 YYEEEE, per germline. The CDR3 here is CASSFALGGNTGELFF. The CDR3 DNA sequence: TGTGCCAGCAGCTTTGCTTTGGGGGGGAACACCGGGGAGCTGTTTTTT.

This sequence joins TRBV5-1 and TRBJ2-2, with a tentative D call TRBD1 (5 bases). Germline V lookup: CDR1 SGHRS, CDR2 YFSETQ. Trimming shortened V by 0 bases and J by 7 bases, and 13 bases separated the two germline ends. The CDR3 has 15 residues. The CDR3 here is CASSLAPGRIGELFF. For the CDR3, the DNA is TGCGCCAGCAGCTTGGCCCCAGGGCGAATCGGGGAGCTGTTTTTT.

This chain uses TRBV2 with TRBJ1-5; tentatively, D is TRBD1 (5 bases). The germline V gene encodes CDR1 SNHLY and CDR2 FYNNEI. V gave up 6 bases and J gave up 3 bases, with 12 bases separating them. The CDR3 consists of 14 residues. The CDR3: CASSDRDPNQPQHF. CDR3 sequence (DNA): TGTGCCAGCAGCGACCGGGACCCCAATCAGCCCCAGCATTTT.

The rearrangement links TRBV6-5 to TRBJ1-2; 7 positions agree with TRBD1. The V gene end was trimmed by 7 bases and the J gene end by 5 bases; junction bases not matched to a gene: 1. The CDR3 has 11 amino acids. The germline V gene has CDR1 MNHEY and CDR2 SVGAGI. CDR3 in amino acids: CASKGAYGYTF. In nucleotides, the CDR3 is TGTGCCAGCAAGGGGGCATATGGCTACACCTTC.

V and J are TRBV9 and TRBJ1-1; D uncertain. Germline V gene sequence: CDR1 SGDLS, CDR2 YYNGEE. The CDR3 length is 14 residues. V was shortened by 0 bases and J by 2 bases, with 8 bases between the two germline ends. CDR3 sequence reads: CASSVADVNTEAFF. CDR3 nucleotide sequence: TGTGCCAGCAGCGTAGCGGATGTCAACACTGAAGCTTTCTTT.

This sequence joins TRBV4-1 and TRBJ2-5, with D possibly matching TRBD2 (5 bases). The CDR3 contains 16 residues. V was clipped by 1 base and J by 5 bases, with 17 bases between them. Looked up from germline, CDR1 is MGHRA and CDR2 is YSYEKL. Here the CDR3 reads CASSQAQEAVGETQYF. The DNA of the CDR3 is TGCGCCAGCAGCCAAGCTCAGGAAGCGGTGGGGGAGACCCAGTACTTC.

V is TRBV6-5 and J is TRBJ1-6, with 9 bases lining up with TRBD1. The germline V gene encodes CDR1 MNHEY and CDR2 SVGAGI. J lost 10 bases, V lost 2 bases, and 9 bases had no gene match. The CDR3 consists of 16 residues. Here the CDR3 DNA reads TGTGCCAGCAGTTACCGACAGGGGGATGGAAAATCACCCCTCCACTTT. It codes for CASSYRQGDGKSPLHF.

The rearrangement links TRBV2 to TRBJ2-7; D perhaps matches TRBD2 (6 bases). Germline CDR1 reads SNHLY; CDR2 reads FYNNEI. The length of the CDR3 is 13 residues. The V end was cut by 4 bases, the J end by 5 bases, with 12 bases between. DNA of the CDR3: TGTGCCAGCAGTGGGGCGGGGATCGACGAGCAGTACTTC. It codes for CASSGAGIDEQYF.

The genes are TRBV2 and TRBJ2-1; 11 bases fit TRBD2. V was pared by 5 bases and J by 9 bases, with 12 bases of the junction left unmatched. Germline CDR1 reads SNHLY; CDR2 reads FYNNEI. The CDR3 has 16 amino acids. The CDR3 here is CASSPRLAGPQGEQFF. The CDR3, as DNA: TGTGCCAGCAGTCCACGACTAGCGGGGCCACAGGGTGAGCAGTTCTTC.

The rearrangement uses TRBV13 and TRBJ2-1, with TRBD2 identical over 10 bases. This CDR3 is built from 17 residues. Germline CDR1 is PRHDT and CDR2 is FYEKMQ (reference sequence). The V and J ends lost 5 bases and 7 bases, in that order; junction bases with no gene match: 14. The CDR3 reads CASSETGTSVRGNEQFF. In DNA form, the CDR3 reads TGTGCCAGCAGCGAAACCGGGACTAGCGTCCGCGGGAATGAGCAGTTCTTC.

This chain uses TRBV7-3 with TRBJ1-1; D may be TRBD1 (5 bases). There are 13 residues in the CDR3. CDR1 is SGHTA and CDR2 is FQGTGA in the germline V gene. V lost 5 bases to trimming and J lost 5 bases, with 12 bases between them. CDR3 nucleotides: TGTGCCAGCAGCCCCCAATCAGGGACTGAAGCTTTCTTT. Translating gives CASSPQSGTEAFF.

The V and J genes are TRBV5-8 and TRBJ1-1, with 7 bases that match TRBD1. CDR1 is SGHTS, CDR2 YDEGEE, per germline. Germline trimming cut 5 bases from V and 5 bases from J; bases unmatched to any gene: 6. The CDR3 has 13 residues. The CDR3, as DNA: TGTGCCAGCAGATTGCCAGGGGGAACTGAAGCTTTCTTT. Translated, it gives CASRLPGGTEAFF.

J is TRBJ2-5 and V is TRBV10-1; 7 nucleotides agree with TRBD1. The V and J ends lost 4 bases and 6 bases, in that order; junction bases with no gene match: 8. The CDR3 is made up of 14 amino acids. Germline V gene lookup returns CDR1 WNHNN and CDR2 SYGVQD (reference sequence). The CDR3 reads CASSGGGQEKTQYF. CDR3 coding DNA: TGCGCCAGCAGTGGTGGAGGACAGGAGAAGACCCAGTACTTC.